This TCR beta chain derives from a study of T cell responses to AZD1222 COVID-19 vaccine (dated by TCRdb to 2020 to 2022). With respect to the entire study: A total of just over 230 trial participants underwent TCR sequencing, of whom 207 received two doses of AZD1222 and about 26 received two doses of the MenACWY control vaccine. Trial participants were enrolled by age into 18-55, 56-69 and 70-plus year subgroups, with roughly 160, 29 and 62 TCR-sequenced participants respectively. General conclusions and limits of the study: Reportedly, close to half of the unique spike-specific TCRs recognized epitopes lying outside the regions that are mutated in the B.1.351 and B.1.1.7 variants. Participants were mostly white British, with more females than males. The authors suggested clonal diversity may have been underestimated. Conclusions about previously exposed vaccinees were limited because only six AZD1222 recipients were SARS-CoV-2 seropositive at baseline. Spike-specific TCR breadth and depth rose significantly after two AZD1222 doses compared with day 0 and with MenACWY recipients. The 56-69-year group was small, and its depth increase did not reach significance, likely because of low power. No day 14 peak-response samples were available, so repertoires were characterized only after the peak T cell response. The vaccine-associated CD4 TCRs covered the entire spike protein, and the dominant responses fell in regions 160-218 and 743-854.

The time point label here, explained by the study, means: about 28 days (+/-7) after the second vaccine dose. The treatment or condition label on this specimen signifies: meningococcal conjugate vaccine given as trial control. Vaccinee samples came from UK trials COV001 and COV002, including a single-blind randomized controlled phase 2/3 trial of AZD1222 (ChAdOx1 nCoV-19) in healthy adults. For TCRbeta chain sequencing, PBMC samples from trial participants were taken at day 0 and at day 28 after the second dose. In this sample, this clone turned up once. It lacks a known antigen. No base-level quality is on record; no much larger clone is a single base apart. The CDR3 regions of human TCRbeta chains were analyzed by immunosequencing. In the paper's pipeline: Repertoire TCRs were matched against a reference library of SARS-CoV-2-specific TCRs generated with the MIRA antigen-specificity platform. Breadth was defined as the fraction of unique TCRs that were SARS-CoV-2-associated. Depth was defined as the fraction of total T cells that were SARS-CoV-2-associated. Using the MIRA data, each spike-specific TCR was assigned both to the spike region to which the TCR was reactive and to a CD4 or CD8 class. Log10-transformed breadth and depth values were compared by one-way ANOVA with Sidak's multiple comparisons tests. This is the immuneACCESS table as TCRdb keeps it, with only in-frame sequences that have V and J called. A part of the clones is gone; compared with another copy, unresolved V genes explain less than half, and the rest is unexplained. The DNA gave D and trimming, while V, J and clone size come from that table. The sample includes approximately 150,000 clones, with 88% observed a single time. The ten largest clones represent about 5% of the sample.

Including cysteine and phenylalanine, the CDR3 has 15 amino acids. Only the CDR3 DNA stays, 45 bases, in frame from base 1. Relative to germline, V is missing 5 bases and J is missing 2 bases, with 9 bases of the junction outside any gene match. The germline V gene (reference sequence) sets CDR1 to SEHNR and CDR2 to FQNEAQ. The receptor chain draws on TRBV7-9 and TRBJ2-7, and TRBD1 matches 7 of the central bases. The receptor was isolated from an adult who received the MenACWY meningococcal vaccine as a control. Sequenced here: peripheral blood, sampled 28 days after the second dose of the MenACWY control vaccine. The nucleotides read TGTGCCAGCAGCCACTTCCGGGACAGCACCTACGAGCAGTACTTC. Its protein reads: CASSHFRDSTYEQYF.